The source of this T cell receptor (beta chain) is a study of blood T cells in healthy people across ages. Germline V gene lookup returns CDR1 SGHRS and CDR2 YFSETQ. The length of the CDR3 is 14 residues. Together with a sample-barcoded 5' primer, a J-beta primer mix was included in a second PCR lasting about 7 to 11 cycles. TCRdb called the 5' RACE reads again in MiXCR, with one record for every CDR3 protein. The repertoire holds 1.5 million to 2 million distinct CDR3 sequences, with 25% to 30% as singletons. The source of this sequence is a woman younger than 45 in good health. The chain carries TRBV5-1 and TRBJ2-7; 7 bases agree with TRBD2. The J call is uncertain, as TRBJ2-5 better fits the DNA end. Sequenced: blood. The CDR3 loop reads CASSPDAGVKTQYF. CDR3 nucleotide sequence: TGCGCCAGCAGCCCGGACGCGGGGGTGAAGACCCAGTACTTC.